The present T cell receptor (beta chain) was sequenced within a study of early T cells in non-severe SARS-CoV-2 infection. Individual cDNA molecules were tagged with unique molecular identifiers, the study reported. TCRdb redid the calling of the 5' RACE reads with MiXCR, one entry per CDR3 protein. The sample holds about 76,000 distinct CDR3 sequences; around 12% are singletons and the top ten take 3.4%. Overall study findings and caveats: VDJdb-based annotation leaned toward anti-spike CD8 responses and missed private and CD4 specificities.

CDR3 length equals 15 residues. Comments on this clonotype: No antigen is known for it.

Material for sequencing was whole blood. This sequence was found in an adult who was a healthcare worker with PCR-confirmed SARS-CoV-2 infection or an uninfected control (not recorded which). The chain uses TRBV21-1 and TRBJ2-7. TRBV21-1 is a documented pseudogene. CDR3 in DNA: TGTGCCAGCAGCAAAGCCCGGAGGAGTTACTACGAGCAGTACTTC. Translating gives CASSKARRSYYEQYF.